This T cell receptor beta chain was sequenced during a study of T-cell memory formation after mild COVID-19. Study-wide background: TCR clustering was largely donor specific.

TCRdb processed the 5' RACE reads anew with MiXCR; each CDR3 protein has one entry. The table has roughly 450,000 distinct CDR3 sequences, roughly 18% seen once; the top ten hold around an eighth. Per germline, CDR1 KGHDR and CDR2 SFDVKD. Deletions cut 3 bases from V and 1 base from J, with 9 bases between. The CDR3 consists of 14 residues. This clonotype was picked up a small number of times. Its antigen is unidentified. Findings of the study overall: A second wave of clones peaked on day 37, and their SARS-CoV-2 specificity went unconfirmed. Within pre-infection memory, some responding clones were found, suggesting cross-reactive memory joined. For contracting clones, CD4+ ones sat mainly in CM and EM, CD8+ in EMRA.

The chain employs TRBV24-1 and TRBJ2-7, with D perhaps assigned TRBD1 or TRBD2 (5 bases each). This receptor was identified in an adult woman who had mild COVID-19 (a few samples of this study predate the infection). Cell type and time point are not known. Material for sequencing was PBMCs or a T cell subset sorted from them (not recorded which). The CDR3 DNA sequence: TGTGCCACCAGTGATACGAGGGGATCCTACGAGCAGTACTTC. Protein product: CATSDTRGSYEQYF.